This T cell receptor (beta chain) was documented in a study of control samples from healthy donors and cancer patients. Clones were sequenced by immunoSEQ multiplex PCR, and TCRdb holds only the in-frame ones, with some missing. The sample includes about 190,000 clones. The clonotype comes from a woman aged 25 to 39 in good health. Sequences were obtained from blood.

CDR3 loop: CASSLLPSETQYF. CDR3 nucleotide sequence: TGTGCCAGCAGTTTACTACCCTCAGAGACCCAGTACTTC. The J gene is TRBJ2-5, the V gene TRBV12-3 or TRBV12-4; D not resolved. The V end lost 2 bases, the J end lost 4 bases, and 8 bases lay between the germline ends. There are 13 residues in the CDR3.